The 19 T cell receptor beta chains below all came from one sample that was sequenced in a study of CXCR3-negative and CXCR3-positive naive CD8 T cells. General study points: TRB CDR3s of CXCR3-positive naive cells were more hydrophobic than those of CXCR3-negative naive cells.

No antigens are known for them. UMI-labeled 5' RACE TRB cDNA libraries were prepared from the cells. TCRdb re-analyzed the 5' RACE reads; it lists each CDR3 protein once, without DNA. Its table lists some 130,000 distinct CDR3 sequences. The sequenced sample consisted of naive CXCR3+ CD8+ T cells from blood. Subset in this sample: CD45RO-CCR7+CD27+CD95- naive CD8+ T cells expressing CXCR3 (TNR3+). All receptors derive from a human donor in good health. Some clones in this sample may be carry-over from other donors' samples.

The genes are TRBV7-9 and TRBJ1-5; TCRdb gives TRBD1 as the D gene, but with no DNA this cannot be confirmed. The CDR3 extends over 14 amino acids. Germline lookup yields CDR1 SEHNR and CDR2 FQNEAQ (reference sequence). The CDR3 loop is CASSLGTGDQPQHF.

This chain connects TRBV7-9 to TRBJ1-2; the TCRdb D gene call, TRBD1, has no DNA to confirm it. There are 12 residues in the CDR3. Per germline, CDR1 SEHNR and CDR2 FQNEAQ (reference sequence). The CDR3 reads CASSLGDSGYTF.

The CDR3 sequence is CASSPLWDRGQKISYNEQFF. V and J are TRBV28 and TRBJ2-1; TCRdb proposes TRBD1, but this gene call is untestable without DNA. Germline V gene sequence: CDR1 MDHEN, CDR2 SYDVKM. This CDR3 contains 20 residues.

V and J are TRBV29-1 and TRBJ2-1. CDR1 is SQVTM, CDR2 ANQGSEA, per germline. The CDR3 has 13 residues. CDR3 loop: CSALPGTYNEQFF.

The J gene is TRBJ2-7, the V gene TRBV6-1; TCRdb names TRBD2, which stays unverified in the absence of DNA. Germline V gene sequence: CDR1 MNHNS, CDR2 SASEGT. This CDR3 spans 15 amino acids. The CDR3 spells CASSESGAPSYEQYF.

The J gene is TRBJ1-2, the V gene TRBV7-6. This CDR3 region has 14 residues. CDR1 is SGHVS, CDR2 FNYEAQ, per germline. The CDR3 loop reads CASTPTRGNYGYTF. Looking up the rest from reference TRBV7-6 and TRBJ1-2 gives the full variable domain: GAGVSQSPRYKVTKRGQDVALRCDPISGHVSLYWYRQALGQGPEFLTYFNYEAQQDKSGLPNDRFSAERPEGSISTLTIQRTEQRDSAMYRCASTPTRGNYGYTFGSGTRLTVV.

The J gene is TRBJ2-5, the V gene TRBV10-3; no DNA is available, so the TRBD1 call from TCRdb remains unchecked. The germline gives CDR1 ENHRY, CDR2 SYGVKD. The CDR3 loop spans 16 amino acids. CDR3 sequence: CAISGAAGGYSETQYF.

V is TRBV12-3 or TRBV12-4 and J is TRBJ2-2; TCRdb proposes TRBD1, but this gene call is untestable without DNA. CDR3 length: 16 amino acids. CDR3 sequence reads: CASRAPGSRGTGELFF.

V usage is TRBV19 and J usage is TRBJ1-5; there is no DNA to check the TCRdb D call of TRBD1. The V gene's germline CDR1 is LNHDA and CDR2 SQIVND (reference sequence). The CDR3 spans 16 residues. CDR3 residues: CASTPLWGASNQPQHF.

The V and J genes are TRBV4-1 and TRBJ2-1; as DNA is missing, the TRBD2 call by TCRdb cannot be tested. Looked up from germline, CDR1 is MGHRA and CDR2 is YSYEKL. This CDR3 spans 17 amino acids. This chain's CDR3 is CASSPAQIGDFYNEQFF.

This rearrangement joins TRBV7-9 to TRBJ1-2; there is no DNA to check the TCRdb D call of TRBD1. The CDR3 extends over 14 amino acids. Germline V gene lookup returns CDR1 SEHNR and CDR2 FQNEAQ (reference sequence). The CDR3 is CASSSLGEIYGYTF. Full variable domain (missing parts from reference TRBV7-9 and TRBJ1-2): DTGVSQNPRHKITKRGQNVTFRCDPISEHNRLYWYRQTLGQGPEFLTYFQNEAQLEKSRLLSDRFSAERPKGSFSTLEIQRTEQGDSAMYLCASSSLGEIYGYTFGSGTRLTVV.

V and J are TRBV19 and TRBJ2-1; TCRdb's assignment of TRBD2 cannot be checked, as there is no DNA. The CDR3 spans 18 residues. Looked up from germline, CDR1 is LNHDA and CDR2 is SQIVND (reference sequence). Here the CDR3 reads CASSIGWEGRIAYNEQFF.

The chain combines TRBV7-9 with TRBJ2-1; TCRdb's D gene call, TRBD1, goes unchecked for lack of DNA. The CDR3 spans 13 residues. Germline V gene lookup returns CDR1 SEHNR and CDR2 FQNEAQ (reference sequence). The CDR3 sequence: CASSLIARPEQFF.

The rearrangement links TRBV7-9 to TRBJ2-5. In germline, CDR1 is SEHNR, CDR2 FQNEAQ (reference sequence). The CDR3 loop spans 15 amino acids. CDR3 in amino acids: CASSLSFGAEETQYF.

The chain is built from TRBV6-5 and TRBJ1-1. In germline, CDR1 is MNHEY, CDR2 SVGAGI. CDR3 length equals 17 residues. The CDR3 spells CASSPPTGASPSTEAFF.

The gene calls are TRBV10-3 and TRBJ2-2; TCRdb reports TRBD2, a call that lacks DNA to check it against. This CDR3 has 15 residues. Germline V gene lookup returns CDR1 ENHRY and CDR2 SYGVKD. The CDR3 sequence: CAISGLAGGTGELFF.

The V call is TRBV28, the J call TRBJ1-1; as DNA is missing, the TRBD1 call by TCRdb cannot be tested. Germline CDR1 reads MDHEN; CDR2 reads SYDVKM. The CDR3 loop spans 13 amino acids. The CDR3 reads CASSAHRGSEAFF.

The chain carries TRBV7-9 and TRBJ1-5. Germline CDR1 SEHNR, CDR2 FQNEAQ (reference sequence). The CDR3 runs to 15 residues. The CDR3 here is CASSSIDSSNQPQHF.

This rearrangement joins TRBV27 to TRBJ1-6. Germline V gene lookup returns CDR1 MNHEY and CDR2 SMNVEV (reference sequence). The CDR3 sequence is 17 residues long. CDR3 sequence reads: CASSMRGDLSYNSPLHF.